Listed here are 21 T cell receptor beta chains from one sample, sequenced in a study of control samples from healthy donors and cancer patients. Repertoires were generated with immunoSEQ multiplex PCR, while TCRdb's copy carries only in-frame clones and drops some. The table records hundreds of thousands of clones, over 75% of them present only once. Material for sequencing was PBMCs. The receptor source for this set is a woman aged 55-69 years with lung cancer.

The chain recombines TRBV11-3 with TRBJ2-2; a possible D gene is TRBD1 (5 bases). The CDR3 has 12 residues. CDR1 SGHNT and CDR2 YENEEA come from the germline V gene. V lost 3 bases and J lost 6, with 5 bases in between. The CDR3 region has the DNA TGTGCCAGCAGCTTCAGGGCCGGGGAGCTGTTTTTT. Protein: CASSFRAGELFF.

This chain uses TRBV18 with TRBJ2-3; 8 bases match TRBD2. With 1 base clipped from V and 2 bases from J, the junction kept 2 bases outside the gene matches. The CDR3 is 15 amino acids. The germline V gene has CDR1 KGHSH and CDR2 LQKENI. The CDR3 protein is CASSPLAGSTDTQYF. Written as DNA, the CDR3 is TGTGCCAGCTCACCACTAGCGGGGTCCACAGATACGCAGTATTTT.

The chain couples TRBV6-4 to TRBJ1-6; TRBD1 agrees at 7 bases. The CDR3 extends over 13 amino acids. V lost 9 bases to trimming and J lost 10 bases; unmatched junction nucleotides: 9. Germline CDR1 reads MRHNA; CDR2 reads SNTAGT. For the CDR3, the DNA is TGTGCCAGTACCGGGACAGCGGGCTCACCCCTCCACTTT. Protein product: CASTGTAGSPLHF.

V and J are TRBV28 and TRBJ1-5; tentatively, D is TRBD1 (5 bases). Germline loops: CDR1 MDHEN, CDR2 SYDVKM. The CDR3 totals 13 residues. V was trimmed by 8 bases and J by 3 bases, leaving 11 bases between them. CDR3 nucleotides: TGTGCCAGCCATCGGGGGGTCAATCAGCCCCAGCATTTT. Protein product: CASHRGVNQPQHF. Combining the CDR3 with reference TRBV28 and TRBJ1-5 gives the whole variable domain DVKVTQSSRYLVKRTGEKVFLECVQDMDHENMFWYRQDPGLGLRLIYFSYDVKMKEKGDIPEGYSVSREKKERFSLILESASTNQTSMYLCASHRGVNQPQHFGDGTRLSIL.

The genes are TRBV24-1 and TRBJ2-5, with a possible D match to TRBD2 (6 bases). Germline CDR1 is KGHDR and CDR2 is SFDVKD. This CDR3 contains 13 residues. V was clipped by 7 bases and J by 4 bases, with 12 bases between them. The CDR3 region is CATRGRDRETQYF. The CDR3 DNA follows: TGTGCCACCAGGGGGCGGGACCGAGAGACCCAGTACTTC.

This chain joins TRBV19 and TRBJ2-6; 7 bases align to TRBD1. The CDR3 length is 16 residues. CDR1 LNHDA and CDR2 SQIVND come from the germline V gene (reference sequence). J lost 0 bases, V lost 10 bases, and 9 bases had no gene match. Written as DNA, the CDR3 is TGTGCCATCTCACATCGACAGGGCTCTGGGGCCAACGTCCTGACTTTC. The encoded protein is CAISHRQGSGANVLTF.

This CDR3 is CASSRGTDNEKLFF. CDR3 DNA: TGTGCCAGCAGCCGCGGGACGGATAATGAAAAACTGTTTTTT. The genes are TRBV3-1 (or the pseudogene TRBV3-2) and TRBJ1-4; a weak D match, TRBD1 (5 bases). The germline gives CDR1 LGHDT, CDR2 YNNKEL (reference sequence). V gave up 4 bases and J gave up 4 bases, with 10 bases separating them. CDR3 size: 14 residues.

The V gene is TRBV6-1, the J gene TRBJ1-2; possible D gene TRBD1, 5 bases. V lost 3 bases and J lost 2, with 7 bases in between. This CDR3 is 13 amino acids long. Germline CDR1 MNHNS, CDR2 SASEGT. CDR3 loop: CASSEGRNYGYTF. The CDR3 coding sequence is TGTGCCAGCAGTGAGGGACGGAACTATGGCTACACCTTC.

The rearrangement links TRBV3-1 (or the pseudogene TRBV3-2) to TRBJ2-5; TRBD2 matches 11 bases. CDR1 is LGHDT, CDR2 YNNKEL, per germline (reference sequence). This CDR3 region has 21 residues. J was trimmed by 3 bases and V by 0 bases; bases with no gene match: 18. The CDR3 region has the DNA TGTGCCAGCAGCCAAGATCTGGGTTTAGGGCTAGCGGGGGGCCTGAAAGAGACCCAGTACTTC. This gives the protein CASSQDLGLGLAGGLKETQYF.

This sequence joins TRBV11-2 and TRBJ1-6; D gene uncertain. V was cut by 2 bases and J by 7 bases, with 6 bases left in between. CDR3 size: 13 residues. The germline gives CDR1 SGHAT, CDR2 FQNNGV. CDR3 region: CASSLSKNSPLHF. For the CDR3, the DNA is TGTGCCAGCAGCTTAAGTAAGAATTCACCCCTCCACTTT. Based on the CDR3 plus reference TRBV11-2 and TRBJ1-6, the full variable domain is EAGVAQSPRYKIIEKRQSVAFWCNPISGHATLYWYQQILGQGPKLLIQFQNNGVVDDSQLPKDRFSAERLKGVDSTLKIQPAKLEDSAVYLCASSLSKNSPLHFGNGTRLTVT.

The V and J genes are TRBV7-3 and TRBJ1-1; D gene ambiguous. The CDR3 spans 13 residues. The germline gives CDR1 SGHTA, CDR2 FQGTGA. Trimming removed 0 bases from V and 7 bases from J, with 9 bases in between. The CDR3 region is CASSLTDSLEAFF. The CDR3 nucleotides are TGTGCCAGCAGCTTAACGGATAGCCTTGAAGCTTTCTTT.

The chain recombines TRBV19 with TRBJ2-1, with D unclear. The CDR3 runs 16 residues. V lost 6 bases and J lost 5, with 20 bases in between. The germline V gene has CDR1 LNHDA and CDR2 SQIVND (reference sequence). The CDR3: CASSPAEETGHNEQFF. CDR3 sequence (DNA): TGTGCCAGTAGCCCAGCAGAGGAAACCGGTCACAATGAGCAGTTCTTC. Combining the CDR3 with reference TRBV19 and TRBJ2-1 gives the whole variable domain DGGITQSPKYLFRKEGQNVTLSCEQNLNHDAMYWYRQDPGQGLRLIYYSQIVNDFQKGDIAEGYSVSREKKESFPLTVTSAQKNPTAFYLCASSPAEETGHNEQFFGPGTRLTVL.

This clone occurred once. The V gene is TRBV11-2, the J gene TRBJ2-2; no firm D call. Germline V lookup: CDR1 SGHAT, CDR2 FQNNGV. Trimming left V 3 bases short and J 3 bases short, with 14 bases between. The CDR3 sequence is 16 residues long. CDR3 sequence reads: CASSFLGGFDTGELFF. The DNA of the CDR3 is TGTGCCAGCAGCTTTTTAGGCGGATTTGACACCGGGGAGCTGTTTTTT.

In DNA, the CDR3 is TGTGCCAGCTCACCTGGGGCTCCAGGGACCGGGGAGCTGTTTTTT. It yields the protein CASSPGAPGTGELFF. The chain joins TRBV18 to TRBJ2-2; weak D call: TRBD1 (5 bases). The ends were cut back, 3 bases at V and 5 bases at J, with 13 bases in the middle. Germline-derived CDR1 and CDR2 are KGHSH and LQKENI. The CDR3 runs to 15 residues.

This clone has just a few counts. For the CDR3, the DNA is TGTGCCAGCAGCTTGAGCTCGGACAGCCACGAGCAGTACTTC. Translation: CASSLSSDSHEQYF. This rearrangement joins TRBV11-2 to TRBJ2-7; a possible D gene is TRBD1 (6 bases). The CDR3 has 14 residues. CDR1 is SGHAT, CDR2 FQNNGV, per germline. Trimming shortened V by 3 bases and J by 5 bases, and 14 bases separated the two germline ends. Full variable domain (rest looked up from reference TRBV11-2 and TRBJ2-7): EAGVAQSPRYKIIEKRQSVAFWCNPISGHATLYWYQQILGQGPKLLIQFQNNGVVDDSQLPKDRFSAERLKGVDSTLKIQPAKLEDSAVYLCASSLSSDSHEQYFGPGTRLTVT.

The DNA for the CDR3 is TGTGCCAGCAGCGTAGGGTCCCTCAGTCAGCCCCAGCATTTT. It encodes CASSVGSLSQPQHF. This sequence joins TRBV9 and TRBJ1-5; D is ambiguous. This CDR3 contains 14 residues. V lost 0 bases and J lost 6, with 10 bases in between. Germline CDR1 is SGDLS and CDR2 is YYNGEE. Variable domain in full (rest from reference TRBV9 and TRBJ1-5): DSGVTQTPKHLITATGQRVTLRCSPRSGDLSVYWYQQSLDQGLQFLIQYYNGEERAKGNILERFSAQQFPDLHSELNLSSLELGDSALYFCASSVGSLSQPQHFGDGTRLSIL.

Only a few counts were recorded for this clone. The CDR3, as DNA: TGTGCCAGCTCACCACCGAGAAGGGGGCTGCCAGGGACCACTGAAGCTTTCTTT. It translates to CASSPPRRGLPGTTEAFF. The chain has TRBV18 and TRBJ1-1, with 7 bases fitting TRBD1. The ends lost 0 bases at V and 4 bases at J; junction bases unmatched: 14. There are 18 residues in the CDR3. Germline V lookup: CDR1 KGHSH, CDR2 LQKENI. The variable domain in full, with the rest retrieved from reference TRBV18 and TRBJ1-1, is NAGVMQNPRHLVRRRGQEARLRCSPMKGHSHVYWYRQLPEEGLKFMVYLQKENIIDESGMPKERFSAEFPKEGPSILRIQQVVRGDSAAYFCASSPPRRGLPGTTEAFFGQGTRLTVV.

This chain links TRBV2 with TRBJ1-1; possible D gene TRBD1, 5 bases. The CDR3 sequence is 14 residues long. The germline gives CDR1 SNHLY, CDR2 FYNNEI. Between the trimmed V and J ends, which lost 4 bases and 3 bases, there was a span of 12 bases. The CDR3 is CASSALDRYTEAFF. The CDR3 DNA sequence: TGTGCCAGCAGTGCCCTCGACAGATACACTGAAGCTTTCTTT.

This clone was seen at least ten times. This sequence joins TRBV5-4 and TRBJ1-6; 12 bases align to TRBD1. J lost 10 bases, V lost 4 bases, and 9 bases had no gene match. This CDR3 has 16 residues. In germline, CDR1 is SGHNT, CDR2 YYREEE (reference sequence). The CDR3 DNA reads TGTGCCAGCAGCGGGGGACAGGGGGCTCAACCCTCACCCCTCCACTTT. Protein product: CASSGGQGAQPSPLHF.

There are a few counts of this clone. The sample holds other DNA sequences that translate to the same CDR3. The chain is built from TRBV28 and TRBJ1-4; D is possibly TRBD1 (5 bases). CDR3 length: 12 residues. Trimming cost V 6 bases and J 5 bases, with 7 bases left between them. CDR1 is MDHEN, CDR2 SYDVKM, per germline. In DNA, the CDR3 is TGTGCCAGCAGGCAGGGCAATGAAAAACTGTTTTTT. Amino acid sequence: CASRQGNEKLFF.

The genes are TRBV14 and TRBJ2-1, with TRBD2 identical over 8 bases. This CDR3 has 14 amino acids. Germline-derived CDR1 and CDR2 are SGHDN and FVKESK. After removal of 4 bases from V and 3 bases from J, the junction contained 2 bases not matched to a gene. The CDR3 DNA is TGTGCCAGCAGCCGGACTAGCATCTACAATGAGCAGTTCTTC. It encodes CASSRTSIYNEQFF. The full variable domain, its missing parts supplied by reference TRBV14 and TRBJ2-1, is EAGVTQFPSHSVIEKGQTVTLRCDPISGHDNLYWYRRVMGKEIKFLLHFVKESKQDESGMPNNRFLAERTGGTYSTLKVQPAELEDSGVYFCASSRTSIYNEQFFGPGTRLTVL.